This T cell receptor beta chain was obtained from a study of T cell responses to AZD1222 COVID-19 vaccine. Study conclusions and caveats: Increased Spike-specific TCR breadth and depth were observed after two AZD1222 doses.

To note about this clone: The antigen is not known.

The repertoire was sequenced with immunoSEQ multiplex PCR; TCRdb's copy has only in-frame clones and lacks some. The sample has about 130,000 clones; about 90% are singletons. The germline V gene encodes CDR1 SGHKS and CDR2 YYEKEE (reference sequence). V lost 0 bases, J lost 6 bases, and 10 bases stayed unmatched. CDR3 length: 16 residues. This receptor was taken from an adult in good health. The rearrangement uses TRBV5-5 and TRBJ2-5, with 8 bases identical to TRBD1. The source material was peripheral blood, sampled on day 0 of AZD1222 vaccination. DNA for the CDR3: TGTGCCAGCAGCTTGGGTAACGGGACAGGTCCAAAGACCCAGTACTTC. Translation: CASSLGNGTGPKTQYF.